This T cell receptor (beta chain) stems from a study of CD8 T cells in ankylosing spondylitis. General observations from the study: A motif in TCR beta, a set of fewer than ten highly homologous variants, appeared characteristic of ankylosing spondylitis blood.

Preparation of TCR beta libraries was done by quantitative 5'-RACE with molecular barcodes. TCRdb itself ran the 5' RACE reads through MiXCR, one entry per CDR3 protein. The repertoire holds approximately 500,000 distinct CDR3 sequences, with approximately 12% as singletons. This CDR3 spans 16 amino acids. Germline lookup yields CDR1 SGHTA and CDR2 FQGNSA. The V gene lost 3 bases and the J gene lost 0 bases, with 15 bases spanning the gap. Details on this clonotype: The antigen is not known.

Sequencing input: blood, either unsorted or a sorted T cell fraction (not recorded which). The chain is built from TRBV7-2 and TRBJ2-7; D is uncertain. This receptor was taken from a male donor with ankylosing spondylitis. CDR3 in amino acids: CASSFPGRISSYEQYF. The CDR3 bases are TGTGCCAGCAGCTTTCCGGGTCGGATCAGCTCCTACGAGCAGTACTTC.